This paragraph reports one T cell receptor (beta chain). Enrolled through a virtual design, the participants were between roughly 18 and 95 years of age and came from 24 US areas. This CDR3 spans 16 amino acids. The germline V and J ends were trimmed by 4 bases and 4 bases, with 20 bases remaining between them. From germline, CDR1 is SGHDT and CDR2 YYEEEE. Measured with immunoSEQ multiplex PCR; TCRdb has only the in-frame clones, and not every one. The repertoire holds about 400,000 clones, 85% to 90% seen once, with 1.5% to 2% in the top ten. These data come from a study of blood T cell repertoires in COVID-19. Overall study context: Whether acute or convalescent, the COVID-19 samples came from the United States, Italy and Spain. Nucleic acid was either cDNA or gDNA, and it came from T cells, B-cell-depleted T cells, or PBMCs.

Source material: PBMCs or T cells enriched from blood (not recorded which). The chain uses TRBV5-6 and TRBJ2-5, with TRBD2 as a possible D gene (6 bases). The sequence was collected from a woman aged 25 to 39 who had recovered from COVID-19. Here the CDR3 reads CASSPRVRGIGETQYF. The CDR3 region has the DNA TGTGCCAGCAGCCCCCGTGTCCGGGGGATAGGAGAGACCCAGTACTTC.